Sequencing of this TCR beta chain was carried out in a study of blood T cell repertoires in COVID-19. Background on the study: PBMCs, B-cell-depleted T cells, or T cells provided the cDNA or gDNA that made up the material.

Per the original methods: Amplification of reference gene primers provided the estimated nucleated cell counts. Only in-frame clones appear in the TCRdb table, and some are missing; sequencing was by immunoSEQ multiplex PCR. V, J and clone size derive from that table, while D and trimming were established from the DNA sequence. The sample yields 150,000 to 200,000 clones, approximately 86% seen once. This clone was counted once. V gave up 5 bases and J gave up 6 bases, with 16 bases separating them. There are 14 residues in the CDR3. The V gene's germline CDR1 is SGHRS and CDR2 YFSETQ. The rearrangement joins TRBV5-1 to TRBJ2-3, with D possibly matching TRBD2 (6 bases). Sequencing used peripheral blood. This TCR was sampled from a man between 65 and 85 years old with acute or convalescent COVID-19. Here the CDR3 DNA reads TGCGCCAGCAGTATCGGGGAGGCGGTGGATACGCAGTATTTT. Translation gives CASSIGEAVDTQYF.